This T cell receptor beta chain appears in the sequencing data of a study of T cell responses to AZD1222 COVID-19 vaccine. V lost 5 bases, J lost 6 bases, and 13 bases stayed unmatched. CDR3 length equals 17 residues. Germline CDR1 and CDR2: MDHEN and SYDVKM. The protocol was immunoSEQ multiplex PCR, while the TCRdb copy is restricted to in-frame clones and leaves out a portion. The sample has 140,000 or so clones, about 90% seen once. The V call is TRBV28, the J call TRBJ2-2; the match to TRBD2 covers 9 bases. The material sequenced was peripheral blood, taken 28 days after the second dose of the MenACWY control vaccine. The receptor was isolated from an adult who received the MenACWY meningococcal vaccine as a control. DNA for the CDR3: TGTGCCAGCAGTACGGCGGCTAGCGGGGTATTGTCCGGGGAGCTGTTTTTT. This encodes CASSTAASGVLSGELFF. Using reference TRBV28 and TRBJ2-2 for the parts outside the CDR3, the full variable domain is DVKVTQSSRYLVKRTGEKVFLECVQDMDHENMFWYRQDPGLGLRLIYFSYDVKMKEKGDIPEGYSVSREKKERFSLILESASTNQTSMYLCASSTAASGVLSGELFFGEGSRLTVL.